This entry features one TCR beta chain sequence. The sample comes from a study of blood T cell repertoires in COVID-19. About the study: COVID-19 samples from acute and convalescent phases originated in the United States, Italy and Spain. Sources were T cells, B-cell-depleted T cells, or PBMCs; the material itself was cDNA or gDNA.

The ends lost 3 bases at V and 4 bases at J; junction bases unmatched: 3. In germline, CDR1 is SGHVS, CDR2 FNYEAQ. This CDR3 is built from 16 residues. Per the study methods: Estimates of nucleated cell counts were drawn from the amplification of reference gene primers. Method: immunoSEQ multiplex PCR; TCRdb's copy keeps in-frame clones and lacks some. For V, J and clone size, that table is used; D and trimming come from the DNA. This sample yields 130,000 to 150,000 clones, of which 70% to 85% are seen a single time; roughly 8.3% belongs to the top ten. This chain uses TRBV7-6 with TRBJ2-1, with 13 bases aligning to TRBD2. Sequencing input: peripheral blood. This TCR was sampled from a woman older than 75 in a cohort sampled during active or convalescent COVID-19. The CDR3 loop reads CASSFGLAGAYNEQFF. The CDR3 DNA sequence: TGTGCCAGCAGCTTCGGACTAGCGGGGGCTTACAATGAGCAGTTCTTC.